The present TCR beta chain was sequenced within a study of response to subunit inactivated influenza vaccine. Study results and limitations: Researchers suggested that each seasonal influenza vaccination recruits few new T cells.

One entry per CDR3 protein results from TCRdb running MiXCR on the RT-PCR reads. The sample holds 800,000 or so distinct CDR3 sequences, around 20% seen once. Regarding this clonotype: Antigen specificity is unknown.

Germline loops: CDR1 MNHEY, CDR2 SMNVEV (reference sequence). V was pared by 5 bases and J by 5 bases, with 10 bases between. This CDR3 has 12 amino acids. The sample consisted of PBMCs from blood, taken about 5 days after vaccination. The chain carries TRBV27 and TRBJ2-7, with D maybe TRBD2 (5 bases). The receptor's source is a man aged 45-65 years who received an inactivated influenza vaccine. CDR3 in amino acids: CASSRLGDEQYF. In DNA, the CDR3 is TGTGCCAGCAGTCGCCTGGGAGACGAGCAGTACTTC.